The 27 T cell receptor beta chains presented below share a single source sample, sequenced in a study of T cell responses to AZD1222 COVID-19 vaccine. The method was immunoSEQ multiplex PCR; TCRdb's version includes in-frame clones alone and lacks a portion of them. The sample contains roughly 130,000 clones, about 92% of which appear only once. This material consisted of peripheral blood, taken on day 0 of AZD1222 vaccination. These TCRs come from an adult in good health.

The gene calls are TRBV5-5 and TRBJ2-1; 9 bases map to TRBD1. This CDR3 comprises 15 residues. Unmatched junction bases numbered 9, after V lost 4 bases and J lost 7 bases. CDR1 and CDR2 (germline): SGHKS, YYEKEE (reference sequence). Written as DNA, the CDR3 is TGTGCCAGCAGCATACTTCCGGGACAGGGTAATGAGCAGTTCTTC. Translated: CASSILPGQGNEQFF.

The chain joins TRBV2 to TRBJ2-5; D may match TRBD1 or TRBD2 (5 bases each). CDR3 length equals 13 residues. Germline lookup yields CDR1 SNHLY and CDR2 FYNNEI. Trimming took off 5 bases at V and 2 bases at J, with 9 bases between the two ends. DNA of the CDR3: TGTGCCAGCAGTAGAGGGGTACAAGAGACCCAGTACTTC. Translation gives CASSRGVQETQYF.

The CDR3 bases are TGTGCCAGTAGTCCTCGACAGGATGCGCCTAATGAAAAACTGTTTTTT. Amino acids: CASSPRQDAPNEKLFF. The rearrangement joins TRBV19 to TRBJ1-4; TRBD1 is a possible D gene (6 bases). Germline V gene sequence: CDR1 LNHDA, CDR2 SQIVND (reference sequence). The germline V and J ends were trimmed by 5 bases and 3 bases, with 16 bases remaining between them. The CDR3 is made up of 16 amino acids.

This chain uses TRBV6-2 or TRBV6-3 with TRBJ1-5; the D gene is possibly TRBD1 (6 bases). The CDR3 spans 15 residues. The germline CDR1 and CDR2 sequences are MNHEY and SVGEGT. V was cut by 0 bases and J by 6 bases, with 12 bases left in between. DNA of the CDR3: TGTGCCAGCAGTTACTCATCAGGGGTACGTCAGCCCCAGCATTTT. Translation: CASSYSSGVRQPQHF.

This chain links TRBV5-4 with TRBJ2-7; D remains unclear. The germline V gene has CDR1 SGHNT and CDR2 YYREEE (reference sequence). This CDR3 is 13 amino acids long. V gave up 0 bases and J gave up 0 bases, with 4 bases separating them. This CDR3 reads CASSLGNSYEQYF. CDR3 sequence (DNA): TGTGCCAGCAGCTTGGGTAACTCCTACGAGCAGTACTTC.

The CDR3 nucleotides are TGTGCCAGCAGCACAGGGACCTCTGGAAACACCATATATTTT. Translated, it gives CASSTGTSGNTIYF. V and J are TRBV7-3 and TRBJ1-3; tentatively, D is TRBD1 (6 bases). Looked up from germline, CDR1 is SGHTA and CDR2 is FQGTGA. Trimming stripped 5 bases from V and 0 bases from J, with 8 bases between. CDR3 size: 14 residues.

The V and J genes are TRBV18 and TRBJ1-2, with D perhaps TRBD1 (5 bases). The V gene's germline CDR1 is KGHSH and CDR2 LQKENI. Trimming removed 3 bases from V and 6 bases from J, with 11 bases in between. CDR3 size: 13 residues. This CDR3 reads CASSPAGRNGYTF. CDR3 coding DNA: TGTGCCAGCTCACCGGCAGGGCGGAATGGCTACACCTTC. The complete variable domain, with remaining parts taken from reference TRBV18 and TRBJ1-2, reads NAGVMQNPRHLVRRRGQEARLRCSPMKGHSHVYWYRQLPEEGLKFMVYLQKENIIDESGMPKERFSAEFPKEGPSILRIQQVVRGDSAAYFCASSPAGRNGYTFGSGTRLTVV.

The V and J genes are TRBV2 and TRBJ2-5; D might be TRBD1 or TRBD2, each matching 5 bases. Per germline, CDR1 SNHLY and CDR2 FYNNEI. Deletions cut 5 bases from V and 3 bases from J, with 13 bases between. This CDR3 spans 14 amino acids. The CDR3 region is CASSYLGREETQYF. DNA of the CDR3: TGTGCCAGCAGTTACCTGGGACGGGAAGAGACCCAGTACTTC.

This clone has just one count. This chain links TRBV11-2 with TRBJ2-2; 10 nucleotides match TRBD1. Germline CDR1 is SGHAT and CDR2 is FQNNGV. The CDR3 loop spans 18 amino acids. V lost 1 base and J lost 4; bases outside the gene matches: 9. CDR3 loop: CASSLATYGTGVTGELFF. In DNA, the CDR3 is TGTGCCAGCAGCTTAGCGACCTACGGGACAGGGGTCACCGGGGAGCTGTTTTTT.

Comments on this clone: This sample includes further DNA sequences coding for the same CDR3. The chain carries TRBV5-1 and TRBJ1-2; no definite D call. The CDR3 has 13 amino acids. V was cut by 0 bases and J by 2 bases, with 5 bases left in between. The germline V gene has CDR1 SGHRS and CDR2 YFSETQ. The CDR3 DNA follows: TGCGCCAGCAGCTTGGGCGGGAACTATGGCTACACCTTC. Its protein product is CASSLGGNYGYTF.

The rearrangement uses TRBV21-1 and TRBJ1-1; the D segment call TRBD1 is taken from the table without a DNA check. TRBV21-1 is a pseudogene. The CDR3 is 16 residues long. The CDR3 DNA follows: TGTGCCAGCAGCAAAGCACCTGGACAGGGGAACACTGAAGCTTTCTTT. Its protein is CASSKAPGQGNTEAFF.

The chain uses TRBV19 and TRBJ2-5, with D hard to call. The V end lost 5 bases, the J end lost 5 bases, and 12 bases lay between the germline ends. The CDR3 covers 13 residues. Germline V gives CDR1 LNHDA, CDR2 SQIVND (reference sequence). The CDR3 sequence is CASSQTRTETQYF. CDR3 sequence (DNA): TGTGCCAGTAGTCAGACACGCACCGAGACCCAGTACTTC.

The chain uses TRBV12-3 or TRBV12-4 and TRBJ1-4; no clear D gene. The V end was cut by 6 bases, the J end by 8 bases, with 10 bases between. There are 12 residues in the CDR3. The CDR3 DNA is TGTGCCAGCAGCCTTCCCAGCGAAAAACTGTTTTTT. This codes for CASSLPSEKLFF.

The chain carries TRBV5-4 and TRBJ2-5; D is perhaps TRBD2 (6 bases). CDR1 is SGHNT, CDR2 YYREEE, per germline (reference sequence). Trimming shortened V by 4 bases and J by 3 bases, and 13 bases separated the two germline ends. CDR3 length: 14 residues. CDR3: CASSPGLAEETQYF. As DNA, the CDR3 is TGTGCCAGCAGCCCGGGACTGGCAGAAGAGACCCAGTACTTC.

The chain joins TRBV5-5 to TRBJ2-3; TRBD2 matches at 8 bases. V lost 4 bases, J lost 8 bases, and 12 bases stayed unmatched. The CDR3 loop spans 15 amino acids. Per the germline V gene, CDR1 is SGHKS and CDR2 is YYEKEE (reference sequence). Written as DNA, the CDR3 is TGTGCCAGCAGCAACTTAGCGGGGCAAGCGGTTACGCAGTATTTT. Translation gives CASSNLAGQAVTQYF.

V is TRBV11-3 and J is TRBJ1-1; D is uncertain. The V and J ends lost 4 bases and 1 base respectively, with 10 bases between them. The germline V gene encodes CDR1 SGHNT and CDR2 YENEEA. The CDR3 loop spans 14 amino acids. The CDR3 DNA reads as TGTGCCAGCAGCTCCCTGGGCGAGAACACTGAAGCTTTCTTT. This gives the protein CASSSLGENTEAFF. Using reference TRBV11-3 and TRBJ1-1 for the parts outside the CDR3, the full variable domain is EAGVVQSPRYKIIEKKQPVAFWCNPISGHNTLYWYLQNLGQGPELLIRYENEEAVDDSQLPKDRFSAERLKGVDSTLKIQPAELGDSAVYLCASSSLGENTEAFFGQGTRLTVV.

The gene calls are TRBV21-1 and TRBJ1-5. TRBV21-1 is labeled a pseudogene. This CDR3 has 13 amino acids. CDR3 nucleotide sequence: TGTGCCACCCTGCTCGGGTCGGGGCAGCCCCAGCATTTT. It yields the protein CATLLGSGQPQHF.

The chain carries TRBV18 and TRBJ1-5; 8 bases are a match to TRBD1. Trimming removed 0 bases from V and 5 bases from J; junction bases left unmatched: 3. From germline, CDR1 is KGHSH and CDR2 LQKENI. This CDR3 has 15 residues. CDR3 sequence reads: CASSPPTGAYQPQHF. The CDR3 nucleotides are TGTGCCAGCTCACCACCGACAGGGGCGTATCAGCCCCAGCATTTT.

The J gene is TRBJ1-4, the V gene TRBV7-9; TRBD1 agrees at 9 bases. Germline V gives CDR1 SEHNR, CDR2 FQNEAQ (reference sequence). V dropped 4 bases and J dropped 1; count of bases not matched to a gene: 7. The length of the CDR3 is 17 residues. The CDR3 region is CASSSGQGLLTNEKLFF. The CDR3 DNA reads TGTGCCAGCAGCTCGGGACAGGGTCTGCTAACTAATGAAAAACTGTTTTTT.

This clone has only a few counts. The J gene is TRBJ2-3, the V gene TRBV11-2, with D perhaps being TRBD1 or TRBD2 (5 bases each). V lost 5 bases and J lost 3, with 12 bases in between. The CDR3 runs to 14 residues. Per the germline V gene, CDR1 is SGHAT and CDR2 is FQNNGV. CDR3 in DNA: TGTGCCAGCAGCCCCCTGGGACCTACAGATACGCAGTATTTT. As protein: CASSPLGPTDTQYF.

This clone has only one observation. In nucleotides, the CDR3 is TGTGCCAGCAGCTTACGGGGGATGGAAGAGACCCAGTACTTC. Translating it yields CASSLRGMEETQYF. The chain couples TRBV13 to TRBJ2-5, with D maybe TRBD2 (6 bases). V was shortened by 2 bases and J by 3 bases, with 10 bases between the two germline ends. The CDR3 is 14 amino acids. Germline V gene data show CDR1 as PRHDT and CDR2 as FYEKMQ (reference sequence).

The rearrangement uses TRBV7-9 and TRBJ1-2; perhaps TRBD1 as D (5 bases). The CDR3 extends over 16 amino acids. Trimming left V 1 base short and J 5 bases short, with 17 bases between. In germline, CDR1 is SEHNR, CDR2 FQNEAQ (reference sequence). The DNA of the CDR3 is TGTGCCAGCAGCTTAGGGGTTGGGCAGGGACTATATGGCTACACCTTC. Translating it yields CASSLGVGQGLYGYTF.

This chain uses TRBV5-1 with TRBJ1-2; 8 positions agree with TRBD1. The CDR3 has 17 amino acids. Losses at the gene ends were 0 bases for V and 0 bases for J; bases not matched to a gene: 7. Germline V gene data show CDR1 as SGHRS and CDR2 as YFSETQ. CDR3 sequence: CASSLGGTGQANYGYTF. CDR3 nucleotide sequence: TGCGCCAGCAGCTTGGGCGGGACAGGACAAGCTAACTATGGCTACACCTTC.

The chain links TRBV11-2 to TRBJ2-5; 10 bases map to TRBD2. V trimming: 7 bases; J trimming: 4 bases; junction bases outside the gene matches: 9. Germline V lookup: CDR1 SGHAT, CDR2 FQNNGV. The CDR3 loop spans 15 amino acids. CDR3 nucleotides: TGTGCCAGCACCGTGGGGTTAGCGGGGGGAGAGACCCAGTACTTC. Its protein is CASTVGLAGGETQYF. Using reference TRBV11-2 and TRBJ2-5 for the parts outside the CDR3, the full variable domain is EAGVAQSPRYKIIEKRQSVAFWCNPISGHATLYWYQQILGQGPKLLIQFQNNGVVDDSQLPKDRFSAERLKGVDSTLKIQPAKLEDSAVYLCASTVGLAGGETQYFGPGTRLLVL.

The chain links TRBV7-9 to TRBJ1-6; TRBD1 matches at 7 bases. CDR3 size: 15 residues. CDR1 SEHNR and CDR2 FQNEAQ come from the germline V gene (reference sequence). The ends lost 5 bases at V and 10 bases at J; junction bases unmatched: 11. The chain's CDR3 is CASSPGSRGGSPLHF. The CDR3 bases are TGTGCCAGCAGCCCAGGGAGCCGAGGGGGCTCACCCCTCCACTTT.

With respect to this clone: Within the sample, other DNA sequences also encode this same CDR3. This chain joins TRBV10-3 and TRBJ1-3; the D gene is possibly TRBD1 (5 bases). V was shortened by 0 bases and J by 0 bases, with 6 bases between the two germline ends. In germline, CDR1 is ENHRY, CDR2 SYGVKD. The CDR3 consists of 15 residues. The CDR3 DNA is TGTGCCATCAGTGAGTCGGGGGGCTCTGGAAACACCATATATTTT. It yields the protein CAISESGGSGNTIYF.

The chain has TRBV6-5 and TRBJ2-7; the D gene is possibly TRBD2 (5 bases). V lost 4 bases and J lost 0, with 13 bases in between. In germline, CDR1 is MNHEY, CDR2 SVGAGI. This CDR3 comprises 15 residues. For the CDR3, the DNA is TGTGCCAGCAGTTGGCTAGGGAGCGGCTCCTACGAGCAGTACTTC. This codes for CASSWLGSGSYEQYF.